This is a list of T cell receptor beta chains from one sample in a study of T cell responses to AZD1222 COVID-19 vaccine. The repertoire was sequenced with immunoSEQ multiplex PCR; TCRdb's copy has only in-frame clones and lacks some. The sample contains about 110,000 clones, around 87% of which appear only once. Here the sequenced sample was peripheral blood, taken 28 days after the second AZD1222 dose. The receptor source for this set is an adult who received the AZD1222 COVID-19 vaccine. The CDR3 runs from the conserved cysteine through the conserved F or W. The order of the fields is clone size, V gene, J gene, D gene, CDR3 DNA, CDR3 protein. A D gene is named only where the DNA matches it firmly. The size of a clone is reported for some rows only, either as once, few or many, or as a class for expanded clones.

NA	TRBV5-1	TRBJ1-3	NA	TGCGCCAGCAGCCGATACTTAACAGGCTCTGGAAACACCATATATTTT	CASSRYLTGSGNTIYF
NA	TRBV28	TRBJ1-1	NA	TGTGCCAGCAGTTTAAATGGGGGCAGGTCGGCTGAAGCTTTCTTT	CASSLNGGRSAEAFF
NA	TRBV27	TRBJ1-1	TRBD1	TGTGCCAGCAGTACCGACAGGGGAAGCACTGAAGCTTTCTTT	CASSTDRGSTEAFF
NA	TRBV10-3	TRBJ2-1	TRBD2	TGTGCCATCGGTCCTAGCGGGGCGAACAATGAGCAGTTCTTC	CAIGPSGANNEQFF
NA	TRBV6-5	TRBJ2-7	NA	TGTGCCAGCAGGTTTGAGGGGAAGTACGAGCAGTACTTC	CASRFEGKYEQYF
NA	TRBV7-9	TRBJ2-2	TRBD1	TGTGCCAGCCGGACAGGGGGTAACGGGGAGCTGTTTTTT	CASRTGGNGELFF
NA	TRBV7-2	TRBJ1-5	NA	TGTGCCAGCAGCTTAGAGGGGTGGGGGCCCCAGCATTTT	CASSLEGWGPQHF
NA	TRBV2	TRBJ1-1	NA	TGTGCCAGCATACGCGGGCCGCCGAACACTGAAGCTTTCTTT	CASIRGPPNTEAFF
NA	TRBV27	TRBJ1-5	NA	TGTGCCAGCAGTTGGGCGGCAGGCAATCAGCCCCAGCATTTT	CASSWAAGNQPQHF
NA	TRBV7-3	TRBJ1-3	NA	TGTGCCAGCAAGGGTCACGGACATACCTCTGGAAACACCATATATTTT	CASKGHGHTSGNTIYF
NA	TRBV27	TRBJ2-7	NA	TGTGCCAGCAGCAGCTCCTACGAGCAGTACTTC	CASSSSYEQYF
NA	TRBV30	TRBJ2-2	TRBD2	TGTGCCTGGAGGCCTAGCGGGAGTGGAACCGGGGAGCTGTTTTTT	CAWRPSGSGTGELFF
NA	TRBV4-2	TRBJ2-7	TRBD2	TGTGCCAGCAGCCAGAGCGGGGGGCGCTCCTACGAGCAGTACTTC	CASSQSGGRSYEQYF
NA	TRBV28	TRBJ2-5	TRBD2	TGTGCCAGCAGTCCAAGACTAGCGGGAGTATGGGAGACCCAGTACTTC	CASSPRLAGVWETQYF
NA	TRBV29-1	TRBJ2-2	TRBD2	TGCAGCGTTCCTCACGCCGGGACTAGCGCCGATCCTAACACCGGGGAGCTGTTTTTT	CSVPHAGTSADPNTGELFF
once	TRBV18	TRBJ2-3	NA	TGTGCCAGCTCACCACCCGCGTCGTCTAGCACAGATACGCAGTATTTT	CASSPPASSSTDTQYF
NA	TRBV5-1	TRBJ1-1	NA	TGCGCCAGCAGCTTGACCGAGGGGATGGGAGCTTTCTTT	CASSLTEGMGAFF
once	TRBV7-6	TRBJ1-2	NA	TGTGCCAGCACCCCGGGCCCCGGGAATGGCTACACCTTC	CASTPGPGNGYTF
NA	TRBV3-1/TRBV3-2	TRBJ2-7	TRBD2	TGTGCCAGCAGCCAAGGGGGTGTGGGGACTAGCGGACTCTACGAGCAGTACTTC	CASSQGGVGTSGLYEQYF
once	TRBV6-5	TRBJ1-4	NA	TGTGCCAGCAGTTACTCGATTCGGGGGATTAATGAAAAACTGTTTTTT	CASSYSIRGINEKLFF
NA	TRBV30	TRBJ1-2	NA	TGTGCCTGGAGTGTAATGGCAGGGGACTATGGCTACACCTTC	CAWSVMAGDYGYTF
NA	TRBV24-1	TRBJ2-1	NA	TGTGCCACCAGTGACTATGAATACAATGAGCAGTTCTTC	CATSDYEYNEQFF
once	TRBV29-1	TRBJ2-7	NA	TGCAGCGGGTCCCTAGTGGTAGGTTTAGCCTACGAGCAGTACTTC	CSGSLVVGLAYEQYF
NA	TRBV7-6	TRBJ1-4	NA	TGTGCCAGCAGCTTAGCGCGCAGCCATAATGAAAAACTGTTTTTT	CASSLARSHNEKLFF
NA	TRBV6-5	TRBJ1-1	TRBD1	TGTGCCAGCAGTTGGTCAGGGGGAAGAGGGAACACTGAAGCTTTCTTT	CASSWSGGRGNTEAFF
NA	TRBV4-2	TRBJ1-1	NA	TGTGCCAGCAGCCAAGTAGAGATTGGGGACACTGAAGCTTTCTTT	CASSQVEIGDTEAFF
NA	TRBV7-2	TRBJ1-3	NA	TGTGCCAGCAGCTTAGTCCAGGGAGGCGGAAACACCATATATTTT	CASSLVQGGGNTIYF
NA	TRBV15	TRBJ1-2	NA	TGTGCCACCAGCAGAGGACAACAGGGCCTGGAGGGCTACACCTTC	CATSRGQQGLEGYTF
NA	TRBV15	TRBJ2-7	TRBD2	TGTGCCACCAGCATGGGACTAGCGTCCTACGAGCAGTACTTC	CATSMGLASYEQYF
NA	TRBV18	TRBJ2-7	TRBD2	TGTGCCAGCTCACCCCTGTCTAGCGGGGGGTCCTACGAGCAGTACTTC	CASSPLSSGGSYEQYF
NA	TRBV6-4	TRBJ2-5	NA	TGTGCCAGCAGTGAGCGATCGGGGGATGGGGCCGAGACCCAGTACTTC	CASSERSGDGAETQYF
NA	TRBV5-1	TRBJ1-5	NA	TGCGCCAGCAGCTTGAGTTGGGGCGGCAATCAGCCCCAGCATTTT	CASSLSWGGNQPQHF
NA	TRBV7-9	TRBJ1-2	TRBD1	TGTGCCAGCAGCACCGCACAGGGGACGGTCTATGGCTACACCTTC	CASSTAQGTVYGYTF
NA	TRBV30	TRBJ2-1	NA	TGTGCCTGGACCCGGAGCAGGGGTTACAATGAGCAGTTCTTC	CAWTRSRGYNEQFF
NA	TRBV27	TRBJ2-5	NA	TGTGCCAGCAGTTTATATCCCGGAGAGACCCAGTACTTC	CASSLYPGETQYF
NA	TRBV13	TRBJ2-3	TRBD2	TGTGCCAGCATCTCATCGCTAGCGGGAGAAACTAGAGGTACGCAGTATTTT	CASISSLAGETRGTQYF
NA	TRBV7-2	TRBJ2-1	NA	TGTGCCAGCAGCCAAGGGTGGGAGATTGGAAATGAGCAGTTCTTC	CASSQGWEIGNEQFF
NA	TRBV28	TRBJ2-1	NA	TGTGCCAGCAGTCTCCGGGTAGTCAATGAGCAGTTCTTC	CASSLRVVNEQFF
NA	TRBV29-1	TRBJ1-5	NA	TGCAGCGTTGGATCGGGGGTCAATCAGCCCCAGCATTTT	CSVGSGVNQPQHF
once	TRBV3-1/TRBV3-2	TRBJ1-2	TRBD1	TGTGCCAGCAGCCAAGCAGGGGGGAATGGAGGCTACACCTTC	CASSQAGGNGGYTF
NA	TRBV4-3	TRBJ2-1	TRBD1	TGCGCCAGCAGCGGACAGGGGCAGGGGAATGAGCAGTTCTTC	CASSGQGQGNEQFF
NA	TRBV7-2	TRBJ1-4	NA	TGTGCCAGCAGCCTAAACGGGGGCAGGCATGAAAAACTGTTTTTT	CASSLNGGRHEKLFF
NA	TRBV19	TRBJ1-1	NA	TGTGCCAGTAGTATGTGGTGGGGAACTGAAGCTTTCTTT	CASSMWWGTEAFF
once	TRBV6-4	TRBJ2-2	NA	TGTGCCAGCTCCAGGGGCCGATACACCGGGGAGCTGTTTTTT	CASSRGRYTGELFF
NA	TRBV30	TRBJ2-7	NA	TGTGCCTGCACCGACCGGAACTCCTACGAGCAGTACTTC	CACTDRNSYEQYF
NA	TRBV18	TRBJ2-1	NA	TGTGCCAGCTCACGCACGAAGGATGAGCAGTTCTTC	CASSRTKDEQFF
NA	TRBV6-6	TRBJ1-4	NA	TGTGCCAGCAGGCTGGCAGGGGCAGATGAAAAACTGTTTTTT	CASRLAGADEKLFF
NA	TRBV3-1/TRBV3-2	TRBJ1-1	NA	TGTGCCAGCAGCCTTCTCCGGGCGCGGGTAAAGACTGAAGCTTTCTTT	CASSLLRARVKTEAFF
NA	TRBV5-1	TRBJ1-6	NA	TGCGCCAGCAGCTTTAACTCCGGACGAAATTCACCCCTCCACTTT	CASSFNSGRNSPLHF
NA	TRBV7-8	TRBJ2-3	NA	TGTGCCAGCAGCTTATGGGACAGCACAGATACGCAGTATTTT	CASSLWDSTDTQYF
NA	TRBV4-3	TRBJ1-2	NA	TGCGCCAGCAGCCAAGATTTCGGAGGAACTAACTATGGCTACACCTTC	CASSQDFGGTNYGYTF
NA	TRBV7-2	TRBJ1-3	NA	TGTGCCAGCAGCCGTAGCGGGGTGCGGGCAGGGATGGGAAACACCATATATTTT	CASSRSGVRAGMGNTIYF
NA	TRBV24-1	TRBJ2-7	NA	TGTGCCACCAGTGACCCCGGGACTGGCTACTACGAGCAGTACTTC	CATSDPGTGYYEQYF